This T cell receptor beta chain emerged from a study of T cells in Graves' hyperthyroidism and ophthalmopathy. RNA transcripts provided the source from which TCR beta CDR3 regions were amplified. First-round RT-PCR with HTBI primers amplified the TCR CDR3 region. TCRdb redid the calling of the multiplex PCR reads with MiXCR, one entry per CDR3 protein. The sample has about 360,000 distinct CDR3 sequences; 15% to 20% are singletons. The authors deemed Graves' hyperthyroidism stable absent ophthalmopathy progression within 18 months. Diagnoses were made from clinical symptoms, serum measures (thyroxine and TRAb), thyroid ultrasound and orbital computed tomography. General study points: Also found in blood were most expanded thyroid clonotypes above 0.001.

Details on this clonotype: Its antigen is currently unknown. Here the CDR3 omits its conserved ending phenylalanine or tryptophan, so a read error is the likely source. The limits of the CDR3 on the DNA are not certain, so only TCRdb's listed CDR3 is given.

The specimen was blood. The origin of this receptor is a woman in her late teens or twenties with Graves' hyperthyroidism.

CDR3 residues: CASIPQGTMRMNTEAFY. The rearrangement joins TRBV7-8 to TRBJ1-1; TRBD1 is taken as the D call from the table, unchecked against the DNA. From germline, CDR1 is SGHVS and CDR2 FQNEAQ. The CDR3 sequence runs 17 residues, both termini included.